This T cell receptor (beta chain) emerged from a study of post-analysis software for immune sequencing data. The CDR3 is 17 amino acids. The ends lost 1 base at V and 6 bases at J; junction bases unmatched: 15. Germline loops: CDR1 DFQATT, CDR2 SNEGSKA (reference sequence). Study conclusions and caveats: Five TRBV segments, including TRBV5-6, TRBV5-1 and TRBV20-1, were more frequent in patients than controls. Comparison with controls showed significantly lower normalized Chao1 diversity in multiple sclerosis patients.

Researchers reported that TCR beta cDNA libraries carried unique molecular identifiers. TCRdb re-called the PCR reads through MiXCR, storing one row per CDR3 protein. This sample has about 680,000 distinct CDR3 sequences, with approximately 59% found just once. About this clonotype itself: Its specificity is unknown.

The source is a girl aged 2 to 9 with multiple sclerosis. This chain connects TRBV20-1 to TRBJ2-1, with TRBD2 matching 7 bases. Sequences were obtained from blood. The chain's CDR3 is CSARGPVGAGTFNEQFF. Here the CDR3 DNA reads TGCAGTGCTAGAGGACCCGTCGGAGCGGGAACGTTCAATGAGCAGTTCTTC.